The present T cell receptor beta chain was sequenced within a study of T cell responses to AZD1222 COVID-19 vaccine. Looking at the study overall: Second-dose intervals near 4 or 12 weeks were combined.

Study-level results: Donors were chiefly white British, with a greater number of females, and clonal diversity was perhaps underestimated.

Libraries were prepared by immunoSEQ multiplex PCR; TCRdb keeps only in-frame clonotypes and omits some of them. The sample lists 95,000 to 150,000 clones; approximately 90% were seen once. The CDR3 contains 15 residues. CDR1 and CDR2 (germline): KGHSH, LQKENI. Trimming left V 3 bases short and J 0 bases short, with 9 bases between. A word on this clone: Antigen unknown.

This chain connects TRBV18 to TRBJ1-3, with a weak D call TRBD1 (5 bases). The TCR originated in an adult in good health. The sample here was peripheral blood, taken on day 0 of AZD1222 vaccination. CDR3 residues: CASSPTVVSGNTIYF. DNA of the CDR3: TGTGCCAGCTCACCGACAGTTGTCTCTGGAAACACCATATATTTT.